The 10 T cell receptor beta chains given below trace back to one sample, sequenced in a study of blood T cell repertoires in COVID-19. TCRdb keeps only in-frame clones here, not all; method: immunoSEQ multiplex PCR. Altogether about 300,000 clones are present, roughly 86% being singletons, with the ten largest covering over 1%. Sequencing input: peripheral blood. These receptors were obtained from a man in his sixties or seventies with acute or convalescent COVID-19.

The genes are TRBV6-5 and TRBJ1-5; 7 bases line up with TRBD1. The germline V gene has CDR1 MNHEY and CDR2 SVGAGI. V shed 4 bases, J shed 0 bases, and the junction held 3 bases outside the gene matches. The CDR3 sequence is 15 residues long. The CDR3 coding sequence is TGTGCCAGCAGTTTTGACAGGGCTAGCAATCAGCCCCAGCATTTT. Translation gives CASSFDRASNQPQHF.

The chain carries TRBV4-3 and TRBJ2-1; 9 bases map to TRBD2. CDR3 size: 18 residues. In germline, CDR1 is LGHNA, CDR2 YSLEER. V was clipped by 0 bases and J by 7 bases; unmatched bases: 13. The CDR3 region is CASSQEAAGGFFVNEQFF. CDR3 in DNA: TGCGCCAGCAGCCAAGAGGCGGCGGGGGGGTTCTTCGTGAATGAGCAGTTCTTC.

In its sample, this clone was seen a few times. The genes are TRBV19 and TRBJ1-2, with D possibly TRBD1 on 5 matching bases. This CDR3 is 15 amino acids long. The germline V gene has CDR1 LNHDA and CDR2 SQIVND (reference sequence). V lost 7 bases and J 3 bases, leaving 18 bases between the germline ends. This CDR3 is CASIGGTPQHYGYTF. Here the CDR3 DNA reads TGTGCCAGTATCGGAGGGACCCCCCAGCACTATGGCTACACCTTC.

The chain recombines TRBV25-1 with TRBJ1-5; no clear D gene. The CDR3 contains 12 residues. CDR1 and CDR2 from the germline V gene are MGHDK and SYGVNS. Trimming took off 4 bases at V and 1 base at J, with 2 bases between the two ends. CDR3 in amino acids: CASSASNQPQHF. The CDR3 DNA sequence: TGTGCCAGCAGTGCAAGCAATCAGCCCCAGCATTTT.

The V and J genes are TRBV5-1 and TRBJ1-2; 9 bases fit TRBD1. CDR1 is SGHRS and CDR2 is YFSETQ in the germline V gene. Trimming took 5 bases from V and 5 from J; bases not matched to a gene: 4. This CDR3 has 13 residues. This CDR3 is CASSIGTGYGYTF. In DNA form, the CDR3 reads TGCGCCAGCAGTATAGGGACAGGGTATGGCTACACCTTC.

The genes are TRBV5-4 and TRBJ2-7; 7 nucleotides align to TRBD2. Germline CDR1 and CDR2: SGHNT and YYREEE (reference sequence). CDR3 length: 15 residues. The junction had 7 bases not matched to a gene; V was cut back by 4 bases and J by 0 bases. CDR3 residues: CASSPGGLSSYEQYF. The CDR3 DNA reads as TGTGCCAGCAGCCCGGGGGGACTGAGCTCCTACGAGCAGTACTTC.

The chain has TRBV28 and TRBJ2-3; 8 bases are shared with TRBD2. V was clipped by 5 bases and J by 10 bases; unmatched bases: 32. CDR1 is MDHEN, CDR2 SYDVKM, per germline. This CDR3 is built from 21 residues. The DNA for the CDR3 is TGTGCCAGCAGTGCCCCGGGGATACCCCTGGGGGATAGCGGGGCCCCCAAGTCGCAGTATTTT. This gives the protein CASSAPGIPLGDSGAPKSQYF.

V gene TRBV27 combines with J gene TRBJ2-3; D might be TRBD2 (5 bases). CDR1 MNHEY and CDR2 SMNVEV come from the germline V gene (reference sequence). The V gene lost 2 bases and the J gene lost 2 bases, with 14 bases spanning the gap. The CDR3 covers 16 residues. The CDR3 DNA reads TGTGCCAGCAGTTTAGGTGGTAGCGCTCTCACAGATACGCAGTATTTT. Amino acids: CASSLGGSALTDTQYF.

This clone was counted once. The chain links TRBV3-1 (or the pseudogene TRBV3-2) to TRBJ2-7; TRBD1 aligns across 9 bases. The germline CDR1 and CDR2 sequences are LGHDT and YNNKEL (reference sequence). There are 14 residues in the CDR3. The junction had 5 bases not matched to a gene; V was cut back by 2 bases and J by 6 bases. The CDR3 sequence is CASSQLGQGPEQYF. The CDR3 region has the DNA TGTGCCAGCAGCCAATTAGGACAGGGGCCCGAGCAGTACTTC.

V usage is TRBV30 and J usage is TRBJ1-6, with 10 bases lining up with TRBD1. The germline V gene encodes CDR1 GTSNPN and CDR2 SVGIG (reference sequence). This CDR3 contains 15 residues. Trimming at V came to 2 bases and at J to 9 bases, leaving 7 bases not matched to a gene. The CDR3 loop is CAWSLPGQGSSPLHF. CDR3 DNA: TGTGCCTGGAGTCTCCCGGGACAGGGGTCTTCACCCCTCCACTTT.